A selection of T cell receptor beta chains follows, all from one sample in a study of T cells in localized non-small cell lung cancer. Here immunoSEQ multiplex PCR was the method, and the copy in TCRdb shows in-frame clones only, minus some. The data contain about 77,000 clones, 88% of them singletons. This material consisted of peripheral blood, taken before any cancer treatment. The receptors stem from a woman aged 40 to 75 with stage I squamous cell lung carcinoma. Both conserved end residues are part of each CDR3. D genes are given only for firm matches. Expanded clones get a size class; other rows say once, few or many, or leave the size out.

>TRBJ2-5|NA|16|TRBV4-1|TRBD2
TGCGCCAGCAGCCCCCGGGTAGCGGGGGGGCGAGAGACCCAGTACTTC
CASSPRVAGGRETQYF
>TRBJ1-5|NA|16|TRBV28|NA
TGTGCCAGCAGTCCATCCACGGGGCAGGGTAATCAGCCCCAGCATTTT
CASSPSTGQGNQPQHF
>TRBJ1-5|NA|15|TRBV19|TRBD1
TGTGCCACCATGGACAGGCCGGGTAGCAATCAGCCCCAGCATTTT
CATMDRPGSNQPQHF
>TRBJ2-6|medium-sized|16|TRBV6-1|NA
TGTGCCAGCAGTGAAATAGGAGGCTCTGGGGCCAACGTCCTGACTTTC
CASSEIGGSGANVLTF
>TRBJ2-5|NA|13|TRBV5-1|NA
TGCGCCAGCAGCACGGGAATCCAAGAGACCCAGTACTTC
CASSTGIQETQYF
>TRBJ1-5|NA|15|TRBV7-6|NA
TGTGCCAGCAGCTTGGGGGGGGATACGAATCAGCCCCAGCATTTT
CASSLGGDTNQPQHF
>TRBJ2-7|NA|13|TRBV29-1|TRBD2
TGCAGCGTCTCTAGCGGGGGGACCTACGAGCAGTACTTC
CSVSSGGTYEQYF
>TRBJ1-2|NA|14|TRBV30|NA
TGTGCCTGGAAGCTCAATCGGGGGAACTATGGCTACACCTTC
CAWKLNRGNYGYTF
>TRBJ1-5|NA|18|TRBV11-3|NA
TGTGCCAGCAGCTTAGTGCGGGCAGGGAGGGTCGGCAATCAGCCCCAGCATTTT
CASSLVRAGRVGNQPQHF
>TRBJ1-5|NA|15|TRBV10-3|TRBD1
TGTGCCATCAGGCCCGGACAGGGAGAAAATCAGCCCCAGCATTTT
CAIRPGQGENQPQHF
>TRBJ2-1|once|13|TRBV4-1|NA
TGCGCCAGCAGCCAACGCCAGGGGAATGAGCAGTTCTTC
CASSQRQGNEQFF
>TRBJ1-1|NA|14|TRBV10-3|NA
TGTGCCATCAGTGTAGGATTAATGAACACTGAAGCTTTCTTT
CAISVGLMNTEAFF